Sequencing of this TCR beta chain was carried out in a study of CD8+CD57+ T cells in acquired aplastic anemia. The overall study: Sorted CD4+ and CD8+ cell DNA averaged around 3 ug. Among healthy donors, CD4+ cells averaged roughly 11 million reads.

Notes on the study in general: The number of CD8+ CDR3 sequences shared by patients and controls was around 30. For CD8+ Simpson's diversity, patients and controls showed no significant difference.

Profiling that covered TCR beta VDJ and CDR3 relied on genomic DNA as its template. TCRdb re-called the reads through MiXCR, storing one row per CDR3 protein. The sample contains some 190,000 distinct CDR3 sequences, roughly half of which appear only once. This CDR3 region has 13 residues. Germline V CDR1 and CDR2: SGHRS, YFSETQ. Trimming removed 4 bases from V and 5 bases from J; junction bases left unmatched: 5. This clonotype was counted at least ten times. What it recognizes is unknown. This rearrangement joins TRBV5-1 to TRBJ2-7; 8 positions agree with TRBD1. The clonotype comes from a human donor in good health. The sequencing input was sorted CD4+, CD8+, or CD8+CD57+ T cells (not recorded which) from PBMCs. CDR3 bases: TGCGCCAGCAGCGCGGACAGGGACCACGAGCAGTACTTC. It encodes CASSADRDHEQYF.